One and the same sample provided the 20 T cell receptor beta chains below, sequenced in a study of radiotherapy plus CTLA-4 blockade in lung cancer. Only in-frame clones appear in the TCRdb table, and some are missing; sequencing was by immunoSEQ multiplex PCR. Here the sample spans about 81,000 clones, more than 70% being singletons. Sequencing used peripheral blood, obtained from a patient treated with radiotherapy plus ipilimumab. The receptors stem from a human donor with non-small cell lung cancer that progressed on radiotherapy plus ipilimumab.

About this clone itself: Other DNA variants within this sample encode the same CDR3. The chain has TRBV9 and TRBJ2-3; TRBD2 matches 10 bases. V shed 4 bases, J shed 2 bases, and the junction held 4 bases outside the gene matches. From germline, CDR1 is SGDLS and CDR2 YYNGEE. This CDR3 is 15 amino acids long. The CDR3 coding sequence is TGTGCCAGCAGCCTAGCGGGAGCCAACACAGATACGCAGTATTTT. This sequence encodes CASSLAGANTDTQYF.

The CDR3 region is CASSRAGYNTGELFF. Here the CDR3 DNA reads TGTGCCAGCAGCCGGGCAGGGTATAACACCGGGGAGCTGTTTTTT. This chain joins TRBV28 and TRBJ2-2; D is perhaps TRBD1 (5 bases). The ends were cut back, 6 bases at V and 2 bases at J, with 13 bases in the middle. This CDR3 region has 15 residues. Germline CDR1 is MDHEN and CDR2 is SYDVKM.

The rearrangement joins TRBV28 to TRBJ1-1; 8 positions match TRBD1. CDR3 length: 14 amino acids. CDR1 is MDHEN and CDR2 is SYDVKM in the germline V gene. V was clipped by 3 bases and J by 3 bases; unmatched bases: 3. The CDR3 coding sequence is TGTGCCAGCAGTTTGCAGGGGGCGTACACTGAAGCTTTCTTT. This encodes CASSLQGAYTEAFF.

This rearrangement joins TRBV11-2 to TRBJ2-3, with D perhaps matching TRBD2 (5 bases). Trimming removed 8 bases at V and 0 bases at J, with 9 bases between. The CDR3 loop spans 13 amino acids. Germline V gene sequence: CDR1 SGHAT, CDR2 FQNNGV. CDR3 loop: CASGTGSTDTQYF. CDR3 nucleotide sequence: TGTGCCAGCGGAACGGGGAGCACAGATACGCAGTATTTT.

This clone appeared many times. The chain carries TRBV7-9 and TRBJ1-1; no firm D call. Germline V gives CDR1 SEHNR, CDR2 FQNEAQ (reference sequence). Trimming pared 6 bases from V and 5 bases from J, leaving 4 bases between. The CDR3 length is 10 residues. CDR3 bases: TGTGCCAGCAGTACAACTGAAGCTTTCTTT. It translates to CASSTTEAFF. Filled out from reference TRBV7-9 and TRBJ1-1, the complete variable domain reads DTGVSQNPRHKITKRGQNVTFRCDPISEHNRLYWYRQTLGQGPEFLTYFQNEAQLEKSRLLSDRFSAERPKGSFSTLEIQRTEQGDSAMYLCASSTTEAFFGQGTRLTVV.

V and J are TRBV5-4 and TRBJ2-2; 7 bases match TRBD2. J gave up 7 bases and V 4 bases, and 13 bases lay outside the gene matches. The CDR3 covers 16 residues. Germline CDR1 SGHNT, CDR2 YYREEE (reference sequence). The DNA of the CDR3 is TGTGCCAGCAGCCCGGGGAGGGTGGCGTCCGTCGGGGAGCTGTTTTTT. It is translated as CASSPGRVASVGELFF. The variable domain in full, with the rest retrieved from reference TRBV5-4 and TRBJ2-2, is ETGVTQSPTHLIKTRGQQVTLRCSSQSGHNTVSWYQQALGQGPQFIFQYYREEENGRGNFPPRFSGLQFPNYSSELNVNALELDDSALYLCASSPGRVASVGELFFGEGSRLTVL.

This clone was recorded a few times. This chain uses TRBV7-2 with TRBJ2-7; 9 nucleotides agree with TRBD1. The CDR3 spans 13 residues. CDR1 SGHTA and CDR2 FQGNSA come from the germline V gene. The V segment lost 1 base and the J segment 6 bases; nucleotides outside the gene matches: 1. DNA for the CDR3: TGTGCCAGCAGCTTAGGGACAGGGGCCGAGCAGTACTTC. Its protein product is CASSLGTGAEQYF.

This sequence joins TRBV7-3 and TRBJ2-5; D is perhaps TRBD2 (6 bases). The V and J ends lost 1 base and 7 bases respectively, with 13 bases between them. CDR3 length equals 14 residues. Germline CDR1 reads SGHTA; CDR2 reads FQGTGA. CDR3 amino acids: CASSLSREAGTQYF. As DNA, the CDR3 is TGTGCCAGCAGCTTAAGCAGGGAGGCGGGGACCCAGTACTTC.

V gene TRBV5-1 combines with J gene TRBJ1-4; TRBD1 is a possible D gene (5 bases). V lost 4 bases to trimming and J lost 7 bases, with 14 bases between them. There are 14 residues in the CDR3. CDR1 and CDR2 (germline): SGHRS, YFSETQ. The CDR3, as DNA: TGCGCCAGCAGCCATTCAGGGTCGGGTGAAAAACTGTTTTTT. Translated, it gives CASSHSGSGEKLFF.

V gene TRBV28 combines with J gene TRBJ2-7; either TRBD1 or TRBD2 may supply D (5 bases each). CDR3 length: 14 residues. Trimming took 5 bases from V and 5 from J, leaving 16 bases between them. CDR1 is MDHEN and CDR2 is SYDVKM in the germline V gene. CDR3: CASSPSGGRDEQYF. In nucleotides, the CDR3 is TGTGCCAGCAGTCCGAGTGGGGGTAGGGACGAGCAGTACTTC.

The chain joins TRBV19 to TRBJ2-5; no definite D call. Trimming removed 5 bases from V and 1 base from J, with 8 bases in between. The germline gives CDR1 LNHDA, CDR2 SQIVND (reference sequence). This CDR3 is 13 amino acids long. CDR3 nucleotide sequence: TGTGCCAGTAGTGCAGACTTCCAAGAGACCCAGTACTTC. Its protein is CASSADFQETQYF.

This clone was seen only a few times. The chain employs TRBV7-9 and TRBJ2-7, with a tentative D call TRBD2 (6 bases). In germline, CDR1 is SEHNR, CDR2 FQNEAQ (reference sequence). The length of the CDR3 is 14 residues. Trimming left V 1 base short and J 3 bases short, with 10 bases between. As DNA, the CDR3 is TGTGCCAGCAGCTTAGAGGACTACCTCTACGAGCAGTACTTC. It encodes CASSLEDYLYEQYF.

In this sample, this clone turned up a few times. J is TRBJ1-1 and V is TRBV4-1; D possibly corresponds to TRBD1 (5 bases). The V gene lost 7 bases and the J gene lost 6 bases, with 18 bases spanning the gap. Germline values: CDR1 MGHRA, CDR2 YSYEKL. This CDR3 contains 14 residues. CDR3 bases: TGCGCCAGCACCCGAGAGGGGAACGTCGCTGAAGCTTTCTTT. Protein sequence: CASTREGNVAEAFF.

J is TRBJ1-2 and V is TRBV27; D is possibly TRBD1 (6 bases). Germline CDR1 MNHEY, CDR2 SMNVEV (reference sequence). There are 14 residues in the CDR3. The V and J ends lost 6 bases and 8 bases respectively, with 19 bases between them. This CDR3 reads CASRTDRTSWGYTF. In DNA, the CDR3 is TGTGCCAGCAGGACCGACAGGACCTCCTGGGGCTACACCTTC.

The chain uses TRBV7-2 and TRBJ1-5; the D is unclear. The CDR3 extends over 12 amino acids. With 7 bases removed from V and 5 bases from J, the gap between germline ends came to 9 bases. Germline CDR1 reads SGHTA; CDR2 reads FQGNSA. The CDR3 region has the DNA TGTGCCAGCACCACGTACGATCAGCCCCAGCATTTT. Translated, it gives CASTTYDQPQHF.

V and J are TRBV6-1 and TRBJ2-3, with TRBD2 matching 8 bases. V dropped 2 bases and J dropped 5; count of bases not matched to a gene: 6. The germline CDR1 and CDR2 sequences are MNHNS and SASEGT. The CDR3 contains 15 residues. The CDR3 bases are TGTGCCAGCAGTGAAAACGGGAGGGCCGGAGATACGCAGTATTTT. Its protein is CASSENGRAGDTQYF.

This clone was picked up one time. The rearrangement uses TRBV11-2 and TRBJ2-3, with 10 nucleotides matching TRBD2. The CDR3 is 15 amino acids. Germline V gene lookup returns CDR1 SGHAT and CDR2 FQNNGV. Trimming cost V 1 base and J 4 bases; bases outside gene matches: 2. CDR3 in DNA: TGTGCCAGCAGCTTAGCTAGCGGGGGTGCAGATACGCAGTATTTT. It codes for CASSLASGGADTQYF.

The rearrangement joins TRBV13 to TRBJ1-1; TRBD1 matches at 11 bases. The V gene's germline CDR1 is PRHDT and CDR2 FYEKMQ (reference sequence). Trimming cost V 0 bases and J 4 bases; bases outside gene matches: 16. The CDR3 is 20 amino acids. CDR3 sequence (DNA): TGTGCCAGCAGCTTAGGAGCCGGGACAGGGGGACCCTCCGGGGGCACTGAAGCTTTCTTT. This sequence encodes CASSLGAGTGGPSGGTEAFF. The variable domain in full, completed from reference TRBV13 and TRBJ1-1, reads AAGVIQSPRHLIKEKRETATLKCYPIPRHDTVYWYQQGPGQDPQFLISFYEKMQSDKGSIPDRFSAQQFSDYHSELNMSSLELGDSALYFCASSLGAGTGGPSGGTEAFFGQGTRLTVV.

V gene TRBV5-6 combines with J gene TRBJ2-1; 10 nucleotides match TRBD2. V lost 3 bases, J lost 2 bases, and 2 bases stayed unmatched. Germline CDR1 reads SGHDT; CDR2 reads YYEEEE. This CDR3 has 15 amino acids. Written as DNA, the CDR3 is TGTGCCAGCAGCTCAGGACTAGCGGCCTACAATGAGCAGTTCTTC. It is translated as CASSSGLAAYNEQFF.

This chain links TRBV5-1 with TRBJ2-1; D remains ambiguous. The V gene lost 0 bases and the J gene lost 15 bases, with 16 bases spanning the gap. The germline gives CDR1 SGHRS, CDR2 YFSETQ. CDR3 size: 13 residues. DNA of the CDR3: TGCGCCAGCAGCTTGGAAGCCGACGGCCCGCGGTTCTTC. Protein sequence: CASSLEADGPRFF.